A single sample is the source of the 7 T cell receptor beta chains below, sequenced in a study of blood T cell repertoires in COVID-19. Here immunoSEQ multiplex PCR was the method, and the copy in TCRdb shows in-frame clones only, minus some. This sample has roughly 320,000 clones, with 70% to 90% found just once. Sequencing was done on a sample of PBMCs or T cells enriched from blood (not recorded which). The source of these receptors is a man aged 25 to 45 who had recovered from COVID-19.

The chain combines TRBV27 with TRBJ1-4; TRBD1 aligns across 8 bases. V lost 4 bases and J lost 4; bases outside the gene matches: 14. There are 18 residues in the CDR3. Germline V gives CDR1 MNHEY, CDR2 SMNVEV (reference sequence). This CDR3 is CASSSTSRGPSGNEKLFF. The CDR3 nucleotides read TGTGCCAGCAGTTCGACATCCAGGGGGCCGTCCGGTAATGAAAAACTGTTTTTT.

This sequence joins TRBV7-2 and TRBJ2-3, with 11 bases aligning to TRBD2. CDR1 is SGHTA, CDR2 FQGNSA, per germline. V shed 7 bases and J 11 bases; nucleotides not matched to a gene: 8. This CDR3 has 13 residues. CDR3 in DNA: TGTGCCAGCACGGAACTAGCGGGAGCAAAGCAGTATTTT. This sequence encodes CASTELAGAKQYF.

This sequence joins TRBV28 and TRBJ1-2, with 11 bases identical to TRBD1. CDR1 is MDHEN and CDR2 is SYDVKM in the germline V gene. V dropped 4 bases and J dropped 4; count of bases not matched to a gene: 8. The CDR3 covers 16 residues. The CDR3 region has the DNA TGTGCCAGCAGTTACAAACGGACAGGGGGCGCCTATGGCTACACCTTC. Amino acid sequence: CASSYKRTGGAYGYTF.

The rearrangement uses TRBV19 and TRBJ1-4; 8 nucleotides agree with TRBD1. With 7 bases clipped from V and 8 bases from J, the junction kept 6 bases outside the gene matches. In germline, CDR1 is LNHDA, CDR2 SQIVND (reference sequence). This CDR3 contains 13 residues. The CDR3 bases are TGTGCCAGTAAAAACAGGGGGGGAGAAAAACTGTTTTTT. Translated: CASKNRGGEKLFF.

The CDR3 region is CASSKVESRPYNSPLHF. In DNA, the CDR3 is TGTGCCAGCAGCAAAGTAGAGTCGCGCCCTTATAATTCACCCCTCCACTTT. The V call is TRBV21-1, the J call TRBJ1-6. TRBV21-1 is marked as a pseudogene. The CDR3 is 17 residues long.

This sequence joins TRBV5-1 and TRBJ1-2, with D perhaps TRBD1 (5 bases). Germline V gene data show CDR1 as SGHRS and CDR2 as YFSETQ. This CDR3 spans 14 amino acids. The germline V and J ends were trimmed by 0 bases and 3 bases, with 9 bases remaining between them. CDR3 DNA sequence: TGCGCCAGCAGCTTGGCACCGGGGGACTATGGCTACACCTTC. Its protein product is CASSLAPGDYGYTF.

CDR3 residues: CASSPYTGYGYTF. Here the CDR3 DNA reads TGTGCCAGTAGTCCATACACGGGCTATGGCTACACCTTC. The V gene is TRBV19, the J gene TRBJ1-2; D uncertain. In germline, CDR1 is LNHDA, CDR2 SQIVND (reference sequence). The CDR3 runs 13 residues. Between the trimmed V and J ends, which lost 5 bases and 4 bases, there was a span of 11 bases.